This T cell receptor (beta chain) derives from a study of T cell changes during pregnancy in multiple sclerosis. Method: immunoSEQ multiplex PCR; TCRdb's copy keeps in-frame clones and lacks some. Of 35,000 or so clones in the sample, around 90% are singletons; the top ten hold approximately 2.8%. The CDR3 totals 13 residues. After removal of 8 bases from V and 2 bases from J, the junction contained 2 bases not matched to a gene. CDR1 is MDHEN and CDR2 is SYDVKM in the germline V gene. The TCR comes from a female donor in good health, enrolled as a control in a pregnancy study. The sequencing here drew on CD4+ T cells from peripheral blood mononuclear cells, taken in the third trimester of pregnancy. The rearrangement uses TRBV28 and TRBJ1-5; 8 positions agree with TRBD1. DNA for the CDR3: TGTGCCAGCGGACAGGGACGCAATCAGCCCCAGCATTTT. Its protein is CASGQGRNQPQHF.